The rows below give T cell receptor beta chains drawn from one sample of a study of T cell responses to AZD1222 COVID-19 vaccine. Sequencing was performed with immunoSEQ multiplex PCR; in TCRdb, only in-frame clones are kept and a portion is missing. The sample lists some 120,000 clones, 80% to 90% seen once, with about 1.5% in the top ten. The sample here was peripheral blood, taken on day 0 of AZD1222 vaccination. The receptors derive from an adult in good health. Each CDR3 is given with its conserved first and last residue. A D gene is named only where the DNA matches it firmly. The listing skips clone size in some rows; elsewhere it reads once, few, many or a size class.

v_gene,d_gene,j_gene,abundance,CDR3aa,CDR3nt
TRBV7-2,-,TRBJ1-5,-,CASSLVLQPYQPQHF,TGTGCCAGCAGCTTAGTCCTCCAGCCTTATCAGCCCCAGCATTTT
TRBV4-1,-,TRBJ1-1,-,CASSQWSVNTEAFF,TGCGCCAGCAGCCAATGGAGTGTGAACACTGAAGCTTTCTTT
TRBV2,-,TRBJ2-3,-,CASTRGKRGDTQYF,TGTGCCAGCACGCGCGGGAAACGGGGAGATACGCAGTATTTT
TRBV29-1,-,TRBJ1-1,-,CSVEAPILDTEAFF,TGCAGCGTTGAAGCCCCAATACTAGACACTGAAGCTTTCTTT
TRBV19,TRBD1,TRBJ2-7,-,CASISPPPGQGSYEQYF,TGTGCCAGTATCTCCCCACCACCGGGACAGGGATCATACGAGCAGTACTTC
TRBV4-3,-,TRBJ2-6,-,CASSQDGTFSGANVLTF,TGCGCCAGCAGCCAAGATGGAACGTTCTCTGGGGCCAACGTCCTGACTTTC
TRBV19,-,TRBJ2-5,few,CASSIGSGSETQYF,TGTGCCAGTAGTATAGGCTCAGGGTCGGAGACCCAGTACTTC
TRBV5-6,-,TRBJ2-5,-,CASSLGRVNQETQYF,TGTGCCAGCAGCTTGGGCAGGGTCAACCAAGAGACCCAGTACTTC
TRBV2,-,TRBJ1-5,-,CASTQDGPGEPQHF,TGTGCCAGCACCCAGGATGGGCCCGGCGAGCCCCAGCATTTT
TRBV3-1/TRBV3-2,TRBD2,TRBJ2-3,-,CASSTRLAGGPDTQYF,TGTGCCAGCAGCACCCGACTAGCGGGAGGGCCGGATACGCAGTATTTT
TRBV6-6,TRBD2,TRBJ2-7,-,CASHRSGGSYEQYF,TGTGCCAGCCACCGGAGCGGGGGTTCCTACGAGCAGTACTTC
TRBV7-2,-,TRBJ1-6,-,CAIIDTAFHPSSYNSPLHF,TGTGCCATCATAGACACCGCGTTCCATCCAAGCTCCTATAATTCACCCCTCCACTTT
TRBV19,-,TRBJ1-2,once,CASSIEEHYYGYTF,TGTGCCAGTAGTATTGAGGAACATTACTATGGCTACACCTTC
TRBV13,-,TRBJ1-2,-,CASSLPGTPGQANYGYTF,TGTGCCAGCAGCTTACCCGGGACACCGGGTCAGGCCAACTATGGCTACACCTTC
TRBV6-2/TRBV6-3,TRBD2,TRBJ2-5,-,CASSRTSGVAGETQYF,TGTGCCAGCAGCCGGACTAGCGGGGTGGCGGGGGAGACCCAGTACTTC
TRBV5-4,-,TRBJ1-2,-,CASSLGGNYGYTF,TGTGCCAGCAGCTTGGGGGGAAACTATGGCTACACCTTC
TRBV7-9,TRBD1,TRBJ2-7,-,CASRGAGTGFGGEQYF,TGTGCCAGCAGAGGTGCCGGGACAGGGTTCGGTGGCGAGCAGTACTTC
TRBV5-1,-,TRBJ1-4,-,CASSQAGEEKLFF,TGCGCCAGCAGCCAGGCCGGAGAAGAAAAACTGTTTTTT
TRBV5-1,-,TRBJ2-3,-,CASSPGTRSTTDTQYF,TGCGCCAGCAGCCCGGGGACCCGTAGTACTACAGATACGCAGTATTTT
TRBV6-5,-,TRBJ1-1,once,CASSYSGTNTEAFF,TGTGCCAGCAGTTACTCAGGGACCAACACTGAAGCTTTCTTT
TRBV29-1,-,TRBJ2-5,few,CSVRTGIGWETQYF,TGCAGCGTTCGTACAGGGATAGGCTGGGAGACCCAGTACTTC
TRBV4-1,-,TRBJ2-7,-,CASSQERSSSAKQYF,TGCGCCAGCAGCCAGGAAAGATCGAGTTCCGCGAAGCAGTACTTC
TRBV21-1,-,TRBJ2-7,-,CASSSRTGPHEQYF,TGTGCCAGCAGCTCGCGGACAGGGCCCCACGAGCAGTACTTC
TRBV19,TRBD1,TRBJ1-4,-,CASSGGQGGEKLFF,TGTGCCAGTAGTGGAGGACAGGGAGGGGAAAAACTGTTTTTT
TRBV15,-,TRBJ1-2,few,CATARGGSHGYTF,TGTGCCACCGCCCGGGGCGGATCGCATGGCTACACCTTC
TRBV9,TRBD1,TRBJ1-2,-,CASSVGPGQGFSGYTF,TGTGCCAGCAGCGTTGGTCCGGGACAGGGGTTTAGTGGCTACACCTTC
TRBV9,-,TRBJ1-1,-,CASSVAVNTEAFF,TGTGCCAGCAGCGTAGCAGTGAACACTGAAGCTTTCTTT
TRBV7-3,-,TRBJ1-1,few,CASSLSPTGHIMGAFF,TGTGCCAGCAGCTTATCTCCGACAGGACACATAATGGGGGCTTTCTTT
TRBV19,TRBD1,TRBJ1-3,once,CASSVRDRRNTIYF,TGTGCCAGTAGTGTCCGGGACAGAAGAAACACCATATATTTT
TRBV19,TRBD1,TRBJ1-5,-,CATQGGEYQPQHF,TGTGCCACCCAGGGGGGGGAGTACCAGCCCCAGCATTTT
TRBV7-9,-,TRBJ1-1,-,CASRSTGKAFF,TGTGCCAGCAGGTCAACAGGCAAAGCTTTCTTT
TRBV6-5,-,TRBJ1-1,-,CASRMDGPNTEAFF,TGTGCCAGCAGGATGGACGGACCGAACACTGAAGCTTTCTTT
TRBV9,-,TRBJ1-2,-,CARSAGGGTYGYTF,TGTGCCCGCAGCGCGGGGGGGGGCACCTATGGCTACACCTTC
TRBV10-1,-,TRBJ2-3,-,CASSETFSTDTQYF,TGCGCCAGCTCGGAGACTTTTAGCACAGATACGCAGTATTTT
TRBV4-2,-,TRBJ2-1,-,CASSPEPGLSYNEQFF,TGTGCCAGCAGCCCCGAACCGGGACTCTCCTACAATGAGCAGTTCTTC
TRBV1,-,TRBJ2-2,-,CTSSSNTVTSGSYGAGELFF,TGCACCAGCAGCTCCAATACCGTCACTAGCGGGAGTTACGGGGCCGGGGAGCTGTTTTTT
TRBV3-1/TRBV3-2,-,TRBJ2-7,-,CASSQDIGAPYEQYF,TGTGCCAGCAGCCAAGATATCGGTGCCCCATACGAGCAGTACTTC
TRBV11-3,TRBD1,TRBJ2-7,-,CASRWTGATYEQYF,TGTGCCAGCAGATGGACAGGGGCGACCTACGAGCAGTACTTC
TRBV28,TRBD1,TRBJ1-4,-,CASSSSDRGRLANEKLFF,TGTGCCAGCAGTTCCTCGGACAGGGGGCGGTTGGCTAATGAAAAACTGTTTTTT
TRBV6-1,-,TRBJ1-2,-,CASSEAAIPGGNYGYTF,TGTGCCAGCAGTGAAGCGGCGATCCCGGGAGGTAACTATGGCTACACCTTC
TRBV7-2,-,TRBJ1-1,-,CASSLGVAGVGDEAFF,TGTGCCAGCAGCTTAGGAGTGGCAGGGGTCGGCGATGAAGCTTTCTTT
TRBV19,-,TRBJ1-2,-,CASRGISMSQVAYGYTF,TGTGCCAGTAGGGGGATATCTATGAGCCAGGTGGCCTATGGCTACACCTTC